This T cell receptor (beta chain) was profiled in a study of blood T cell repertoires in COVID-19. Sequencing used immunoSEQ multiplex PCR; TCRdb keeps in-frame clones, though not all of them. Of 310,000 or so clones listed, around 90% were seen once; the top ten hold 2.2%. Trimming stripped 0 bases from V and 6 bases from J, with 20 bases between. The germline CDR1 and CDR2 sequences are SGHRS and YFSETQ. The CDR3 has 17 amino acids. The receptor was derived from a woman in her forties or fifties who had recovered from COVID-19. V is TRBV5-1 and J is TRBJ2-3, with a possible D match to TRBD2 (6 bases). The sample taken for sequencing was peripheral blood. The CDR3 protein is CASSLAPEGLSWDTQYF. CDR3 bases: TGCGCCAGCAGCTTGGCCCCGGAGGGACTCTCTTGGGATACGCAGTATTTT. The full variable domain, in which reference TRBV5-1 and TRBJ2-3 provide the parts outside the CDR3, is KAGVTQTPRYLIKTRGQQVTLSCSPISGHRSVSWYQQTPGQGLQFLFEYFSETQRNKGNFPGRFSGRQFSNSRSEMNVSTLELGDSALYLCASSLAPEGLSWDTQYFGPGTRLTVL.